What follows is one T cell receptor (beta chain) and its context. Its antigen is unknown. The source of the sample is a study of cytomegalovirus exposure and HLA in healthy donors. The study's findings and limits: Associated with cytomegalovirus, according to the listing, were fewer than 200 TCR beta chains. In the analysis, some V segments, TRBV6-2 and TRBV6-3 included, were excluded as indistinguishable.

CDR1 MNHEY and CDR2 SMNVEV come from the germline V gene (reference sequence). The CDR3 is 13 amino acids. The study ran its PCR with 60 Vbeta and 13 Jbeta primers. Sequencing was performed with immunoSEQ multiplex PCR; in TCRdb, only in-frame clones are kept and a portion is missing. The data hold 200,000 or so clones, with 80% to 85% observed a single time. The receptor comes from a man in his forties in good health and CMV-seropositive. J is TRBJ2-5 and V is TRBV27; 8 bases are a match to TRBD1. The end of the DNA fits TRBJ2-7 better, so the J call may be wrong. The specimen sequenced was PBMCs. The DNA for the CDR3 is TGTGCCAGCAGTCCCCCAGGGGGCTTCGAGCAGTACTTC. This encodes CASSPPGGFEQYF.